A single sample gave rise to the 18 T cell receptor beta chains below, sequenced in a study of blood T cell repertoires in COVID-19. Profiled with immunoSEQ multiplex PCR; TCRdb holds only in-frame clones, not every one. Of tens of thousands of clones listed, approximately 91% are singletons. Specimen: peripheral blood. Every receptor here comes from a man aged 55 to 70 with acute or convalescent COVID-19.

The chain carries TRBV11-3 and TRBJ1-4, with D possibly being TRBD1 (5 bases). Deletions cut 0 bases from V and 5 bases from J, with 13 bases between. Germline CDR1 SGHNT, CDR2 YENEEA. This CDR3 is 16 amino acids long. The DNA for the CDR3 is TGTGCCAGCAGCTTAGACCCGGGACTCAAGAATGAAAAACTGTTTTTT. It specifies CASSLDPGLKNEKLFF.

The rearrangement uses TRBV19 and TRBJ2-3; tentatively, D is TRBD2 (5 bases). Between the trimmed V and J ends, which lost 0 bases and 3 bases, there was a span of 16 bases. The CDR3 length is 17 residues. The germline gives CDR1 LNHDA, CDR2 SQIVND (reference sequence). The CDR3 region has the DNA TGTGCCAGTAGTATAGACAGCAGCGTTCGCGGGACAGATACGCAGTATTTT. Amino acid sequence: CASSIDSSVRGTDTQYF. The variable domain in full, with the rest retrieved from reference TRBV19 and TRBJ2-3, is DGGITQSPKYLFRKEGQNVTLSCEQNLNHDAMYWYRQDPGQGLRLIYYSQIVNDFQKGDIAEGYSVSREKKESFPLTVTSAQKNPTAFYLCASSIDSSVRGTDTQYFGPGTRLTVL.

The V gene is TRBV18, the J gene TRBJ2-3; 8 bases match TRBD1. The CDR3 consists of 14 residues. Germline lookup yields CDR1 KGHSH and CDR2 LQKENI. V was pared by 5 bases and J by 5 bases, with 6 bases of the junction left unmatched. The CDR3: CASSVQGALDTQYF. As DNA, the CDR3 is TGTGCCAGCTCAGTCCAGGGGGCATTAGATACGCAGTATTTT.

The V gene is TRBV29-1, the J gene TRBJ2-2; 8 nucleotides match TRBD2. Germline V gives CDR1 SQVTM, CDR2 ANQGSEA. The CDR3 is 12 residues long. J was trimmed by 7 bases and V by 4 bases; bases with no gene match: 2. In DNA form, the CDR3 reads TGCAGCGTTGTCCTAGCGGGCGGGGAGCTGTTTTTT. This sequence encodes CSVVLAGGELFF.

The chain has TRBV19 and TRBJ2-1; 9 bases line up with TRBD2. Germline CDR1 is LNHDA and CDR2 is SQIVND (reference sequence). The CDR3 has 15 amino acids. V was pared by 4 bases and J by 9 bases, with 10 bases of the junction left unmatched. The CDR3 spells CASSTRDGSGSEQFF. The CDR3 region has the DNA TGTGCCAGTAGTACACGGGATGGTAGCGGGAGTGAGCAGTTCTTC.

V gene TRBV7-6 combines with J gene TRBJ1-3, with D possibly matching TRBD1 (5 bases). Trimming pared 0 bases from V and 1 base from J, leaving 10 bases between. This CDR3 is 16 amino acids long. The germline V gene encodes CDR1 SGHVS and CDR2 FNYEAQ. The CDR3 reads CASSLAQAGSGNTIYF. The CDR3 bases are TGTGCCAGCAGCTTAGCGCAGGCAGGGTCTGGAAACACCATATATTTT.

Only one count was recorded for this clone. The V call is TRBV5-1, the J call TRBJ2-7; D gene uncertain. Germline V gene data show CDR1 as SGHRS and CDR2 as YFSETQ. The CDR3 is 15 amino acids. The V end was cut by 4 bases, the J end by 0 bases, with 14 bases between. CDR3 bases: TGCGCCAGCAGCCCCAAAGCAAGAAACTCCTACGAGCAGTACTTC. Translating it yields CASSPKARNSYEQYF. The full variable domain, in which reference TRBV5-1 and TRBJ2-7 provide the parts outside the CDR3, is KAGVTQTPRYLIKTRGQQVTLSCSPISGHRSVSWYQQTPGQGLQFLFEYFSETQRNKGNFPGRFSGRQFSNSRSEMNVSTLELGDSALYLCASSPKARNSYEQYFGPGTRLTVT.

The chain couples TRBV7-9 to TRBJ2-1; possibly TRBD1 for D (5 bases). Trimming took 4 bases from V and 7 from J, leaving 17 bases between them. Germline-derived CDR1 and CDR2 are SEHNR and FQNEAQ (reference sequence). CDR3 length: 15 amino acids. This chain's CDR3 is CASSSGSRQPNEQFF. DNA for the CDR3: TGTGCCAGCAGCTCCGGATCCCGACAGCCTAATGAGCAGTTCTTC.

This chain connects TRBV7-2 to TRBJ1-4; D gene unclear. CDR1 SGHTA and CDR2 FQGNSA come from the germline V gene. V lost 1 base and J 6 bases, leaving 12 bases between the germline ends. The CDR3 covers 15 residues. DNA for the CDR3: TGTGCCAGCAGCTTAGGGACTTACGGGTATGAAAAACTGTTTTTT. Translated, it gives CASSLGTYGYEKLFF.

J is TRBJ2-2 and V is TRBV19; D is ambiguous. Germline CDR1 and CDR2: LNHDA and SQIVND (reference sequence). V shed 1 base and J shed 7 bases, with 13 bases lying between them. The CDR3 is 15 residues long. The CDR3 loop is CASSIGISRSGELFF. The CDR3 coding sequence is TGTGCCAGTAGTATAGGAATCTCAAGGAGCGGGGAGCTGTTTTTT.

This chain joins TRBV28 and TRBJ2-7; TRBD2 agrees at 7 bases. Germline-derived CDR1 and CDR2 are MDHEN and SYDVKM. This CDR3 comprises 15 residues. J was trimmed by 0 bases and V by 3 bases; bases with no gene match: 5. The CDR3 bases are TGTGCCAGCAGTTTTGGTAGCGGGTTCTCCTACGAGCAGTACTTC. The encoded protein is CASSFGSGFSYEQYF.

This sequence joins TRBV5-1 and TRBJ2-3; D possibly corresponds to TRBD2 (6 bases). Trimming cost V 0 bases and J 3 bases, with 11 bases left between them. CDR3 length equals 15 residues. Per germline, CDR1 SGHRS and CDR2 YFSETQ. DNA for the CDR3: TGCGCCAGCAGCTTGGGCGGGATCGGGACAGATACGCAGTATTTT. It is translated as CASSLGGIGTDTQYF.

The rearrangement joins TRBV28 to TRBJ1-1, with TRBD1 as a possible D gene (6 bases). The CDR3 sequence is 12 residues long. The V end lost 6 bases, the J end lost 4 bases, and 9 bases lay between the germline ends. In germline, CDR1 is MDHEN, CDR2 SYDVKM. CDR3 nucleotides: TGTGCCAGCAGACTACAGGGCACTGAAGCTTTCTTT. Translated: CASRLQGTEAFF.

This chain uses TRBV28 with TRBJ2-2, with a possible D match to TRBD1 (5 bases). CDR1 is MDHEN and CDR2 is SYDVKM in the germline V gene. Trimming stripped 7 bases from V and 1 base from J, with 10 bases between. The CDR3 runs to 14 residues. The CDR3 DNA reads as TGTGCCAGCAAACCAACAGGGAACACCGGGGAGCTGTTTTTT. It encodes CASKPTGNTGELFF.

J is TRBJ2-1 and V is TRBV15, with 7 bases fitting TRBD1. The CDR3 extends over 16 amino acids. Unmatched junction bases numbered 11, after V lost 5 bases and J lost 4 bases. Germline V gene data show CDR1 as LNHNV and CDR2 as YYDKDF (reference sequence). In nucleotides, the CDR3 is TGTGCCACCAGCGGGGGACAGCGGCAGTCTTACAATGAGCAGTTCTTC. It specifies CATSGGQRQSYNEQFF.

This clone has only one observation. The rearrangement links TRBV9 to TRBJ1-1; possibly TRBD1 for D (5 bases). The CDR3 sequence is 15 residues long. V lost 3 bases to trimming and J lost 1 base, with 13 bases between them. The germline CDR1 and CDR2 sequences are SGDLS and YYNGEE. Here the CDR3 reads CASSAPHGGNTEAFF. The CDR3 DNA reads TGTGCCAGCAGCGCCCCCCACGGGGGGAACACTGAAGCTTTCTTT.

J is TRBJ2-3 and V is TRBV6-6; 14 bases are a match to TRBD2. The length of the CDR3 is 20 residues. V lost 5 bases, J lost 3 bases, and 16 bases stayed unmatched. Germline V gene data show CDR1 as MNHNY and CDR2 as SVGAGI (reference sequence). In nucleotides, the CDR3 is TGTGCCAGCAGTCTACGGGGACTAGCGGGAGATAAACGAGGGACAGATACGCAGTATTTT. Translated: CASSLRGLAGDKRGTDTQYF.

This clone was seen only once. The chain employs TRBV27 and TRBJ2-7; 8 bases agree with TRBD1. From germline, CDR1 is MNHEY and CDR2 SMNVEV (reference sequence). This CDR3 is built from 15 residues. The ends lost 5 bases at V and 4 bases at J; junction bases unmatched: 10. Here the CDR3 DNA reads TGTGCCAGCAGTAACGGACAGGGCGAGGGGTACGAGCAGTACTTC. Translated: CASSNGQGEGYEQYF.